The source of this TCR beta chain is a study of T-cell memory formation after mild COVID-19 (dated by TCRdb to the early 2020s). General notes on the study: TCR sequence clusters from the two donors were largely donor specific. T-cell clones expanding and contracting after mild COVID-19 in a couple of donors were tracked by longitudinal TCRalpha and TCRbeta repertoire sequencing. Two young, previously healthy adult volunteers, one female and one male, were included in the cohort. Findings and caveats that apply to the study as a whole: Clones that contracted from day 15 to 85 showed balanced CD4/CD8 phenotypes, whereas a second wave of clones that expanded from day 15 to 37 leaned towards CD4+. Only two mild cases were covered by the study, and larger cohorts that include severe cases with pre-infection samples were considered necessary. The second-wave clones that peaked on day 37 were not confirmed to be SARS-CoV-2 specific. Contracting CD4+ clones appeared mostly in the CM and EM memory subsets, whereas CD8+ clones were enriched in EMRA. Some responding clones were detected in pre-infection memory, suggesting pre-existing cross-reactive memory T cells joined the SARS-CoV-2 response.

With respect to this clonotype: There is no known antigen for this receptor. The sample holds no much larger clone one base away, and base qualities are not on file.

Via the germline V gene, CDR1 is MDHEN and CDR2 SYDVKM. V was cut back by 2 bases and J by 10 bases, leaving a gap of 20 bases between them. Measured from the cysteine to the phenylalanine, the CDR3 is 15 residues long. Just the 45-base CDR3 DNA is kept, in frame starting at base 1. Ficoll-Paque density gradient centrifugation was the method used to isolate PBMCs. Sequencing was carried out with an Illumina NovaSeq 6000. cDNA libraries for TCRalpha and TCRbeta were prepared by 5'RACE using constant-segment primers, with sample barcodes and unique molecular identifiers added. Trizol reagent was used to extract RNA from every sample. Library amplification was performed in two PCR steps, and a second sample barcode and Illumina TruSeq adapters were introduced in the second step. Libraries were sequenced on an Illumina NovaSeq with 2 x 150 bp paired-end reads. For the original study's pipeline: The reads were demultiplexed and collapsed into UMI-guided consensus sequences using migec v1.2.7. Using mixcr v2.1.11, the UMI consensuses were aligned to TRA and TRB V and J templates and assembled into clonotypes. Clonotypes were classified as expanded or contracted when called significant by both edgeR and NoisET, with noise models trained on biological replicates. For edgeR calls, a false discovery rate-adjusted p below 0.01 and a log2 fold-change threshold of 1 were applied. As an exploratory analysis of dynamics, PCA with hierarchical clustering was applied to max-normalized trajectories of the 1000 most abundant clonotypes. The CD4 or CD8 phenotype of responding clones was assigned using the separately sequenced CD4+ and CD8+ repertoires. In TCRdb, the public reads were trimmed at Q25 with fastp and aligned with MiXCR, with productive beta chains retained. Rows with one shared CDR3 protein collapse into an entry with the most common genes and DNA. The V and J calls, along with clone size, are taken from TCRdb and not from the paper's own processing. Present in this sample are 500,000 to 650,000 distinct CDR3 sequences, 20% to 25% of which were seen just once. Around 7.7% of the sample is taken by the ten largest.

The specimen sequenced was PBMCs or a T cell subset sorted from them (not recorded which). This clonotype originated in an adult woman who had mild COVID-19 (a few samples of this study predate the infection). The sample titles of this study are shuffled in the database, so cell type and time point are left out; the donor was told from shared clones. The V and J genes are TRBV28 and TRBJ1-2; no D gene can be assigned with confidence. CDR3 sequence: CASSLPYGQVKDYTF. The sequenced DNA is TGTGCCAGCAGTTTACCCTACGGGCAGGTGAAAGACTACACCTTC.